This paragraph reports one T cell receptor (beta chain). As yet, its antigen is unknown. The sample comes from a study of immune evolution from preneoplasia to lung adenocarcinoma. Whole-study findings and limits: Later-stage lesions appeared to have more T cells, more diversity, less clonality.

Sequencing used immunoSEQ multiplex PCR; TCRdb keeps in-frame clones, though not all of them. The sample lists about 6,600 clones; about four fifths were seen once. The germline V gene has CDR1 SGHTA and CDR2 FQGNSA. CDR3 length equals 14 residues. V lost 1 base to trimming and J lost 5 bases, with 11 bases between them. The V gene is TRBV7-2, the J gene TRBJ1-1; D might be TRBD1 (5 bases). Sequencing was carried out using FFPE adjacent normal lung tissue. The TCR sequence derives from a donor older than 65 with lung adenocarcinoma. CDR3 amino acids: CASSLGGDMTEAFF. DNA of the CDR3: TGTGCCAGCAGCTTAGGGGGGGATATGACTGAAGCTTTCTTT.